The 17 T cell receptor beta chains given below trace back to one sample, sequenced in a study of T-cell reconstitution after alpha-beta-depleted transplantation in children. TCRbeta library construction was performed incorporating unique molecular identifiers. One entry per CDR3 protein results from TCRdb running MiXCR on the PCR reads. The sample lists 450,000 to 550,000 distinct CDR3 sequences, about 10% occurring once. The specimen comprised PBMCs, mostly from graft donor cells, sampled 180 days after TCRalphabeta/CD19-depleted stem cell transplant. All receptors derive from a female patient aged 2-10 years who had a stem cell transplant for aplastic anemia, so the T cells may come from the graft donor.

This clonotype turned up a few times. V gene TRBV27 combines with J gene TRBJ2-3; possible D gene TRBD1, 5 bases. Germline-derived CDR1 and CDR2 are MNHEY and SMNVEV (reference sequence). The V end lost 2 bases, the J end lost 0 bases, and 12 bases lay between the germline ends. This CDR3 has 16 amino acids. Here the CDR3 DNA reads TGTGCCAGCAGTTTAGGGGCGGACCCTAGCACAGATACGCAGTATTTT. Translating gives CASSLGADPSTDTQYF.

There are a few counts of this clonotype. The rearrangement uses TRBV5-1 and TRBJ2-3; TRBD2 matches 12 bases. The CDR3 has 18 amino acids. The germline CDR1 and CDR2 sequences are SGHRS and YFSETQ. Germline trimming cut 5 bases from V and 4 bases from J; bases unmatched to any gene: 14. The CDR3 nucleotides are TGCGCCAGCAGGACCGGGACTAGCGGGCCATGGGGTCCAGATACGCAGTATTTT. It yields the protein CASRTGTSGPWGPDTQYF.

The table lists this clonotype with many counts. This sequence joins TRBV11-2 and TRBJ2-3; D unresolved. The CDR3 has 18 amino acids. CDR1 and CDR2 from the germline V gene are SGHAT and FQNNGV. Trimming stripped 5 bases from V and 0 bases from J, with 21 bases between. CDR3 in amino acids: CASSLLGWETASTDTQYF. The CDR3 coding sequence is TGTGCCAGCAGCCTCTTGGGGTGGGAAACAGCTAGCACAGATACGCAGTATTTT.

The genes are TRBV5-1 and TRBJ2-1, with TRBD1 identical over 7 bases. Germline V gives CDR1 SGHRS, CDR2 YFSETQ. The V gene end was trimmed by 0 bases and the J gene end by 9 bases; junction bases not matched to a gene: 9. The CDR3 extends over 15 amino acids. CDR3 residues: CASSLVGQARGEQFF. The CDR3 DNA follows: TGCGCCAGCAGCTTGGTAGGACAGGCACGGGGTGAGCAGTTCTTC.

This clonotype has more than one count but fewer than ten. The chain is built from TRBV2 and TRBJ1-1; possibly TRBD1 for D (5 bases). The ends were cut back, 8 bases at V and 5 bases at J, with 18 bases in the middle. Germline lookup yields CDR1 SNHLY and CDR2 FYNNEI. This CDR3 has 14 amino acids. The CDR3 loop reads CASESGLWITEAFF. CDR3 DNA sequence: TGTGCCAGCGAATCGGGACTCTGGATAACTGAAGCTTTCTTT.

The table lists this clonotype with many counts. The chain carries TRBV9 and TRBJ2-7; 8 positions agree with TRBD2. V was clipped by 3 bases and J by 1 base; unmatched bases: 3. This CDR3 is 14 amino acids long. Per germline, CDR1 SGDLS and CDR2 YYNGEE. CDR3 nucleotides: TGTGCCAGCAGCGCCGGGACTAGTTCCTACGAGCAGTACTTC. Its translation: CASSAGTSSYEQYF.

For the CDR3, the DNA is TGTGCCAGCAGCACCGGGACAGTTAGCAATCAGCCCCAGCATTTT. Translated: CASSTGTVSNQPQHF. The chain uses TRBV28 and TRBJ1-5; 7 bases align to TRBD1. Germline values: CDR1 MDHEN, CDR2 SYDVKM. Unmatched junction bases numbered 5, after V lost 6 bases and J lost 0 bases. The length of the CDR3 is 15 residues.

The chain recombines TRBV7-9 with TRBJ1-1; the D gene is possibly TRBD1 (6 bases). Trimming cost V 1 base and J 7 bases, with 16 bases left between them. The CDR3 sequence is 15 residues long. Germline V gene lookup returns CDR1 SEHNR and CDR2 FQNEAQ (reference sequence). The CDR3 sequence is CASSLDGGTRGEAFF. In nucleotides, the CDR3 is TGTGCCAGCAGCTTAGATGGTGGGACAAGGGGTGAAGCTTTCTTT.

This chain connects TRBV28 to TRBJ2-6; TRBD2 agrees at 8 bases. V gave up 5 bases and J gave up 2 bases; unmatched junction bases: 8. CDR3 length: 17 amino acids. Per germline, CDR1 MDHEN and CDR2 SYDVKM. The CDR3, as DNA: TGTGCCAGCAGTCCGGGGGGGGCGCCAGCTGGGGCCAACGTCCTGACTTTC. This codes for CASSPGGAPAGANVLTF.

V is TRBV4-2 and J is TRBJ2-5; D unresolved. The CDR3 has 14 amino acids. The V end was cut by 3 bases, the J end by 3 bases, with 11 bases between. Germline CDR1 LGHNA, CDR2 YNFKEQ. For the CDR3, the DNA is TGTGCCAGCAGCCAGAACTACGATAAAGAGACCCAGTACTTC. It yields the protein CASSQNYDKETQYF.

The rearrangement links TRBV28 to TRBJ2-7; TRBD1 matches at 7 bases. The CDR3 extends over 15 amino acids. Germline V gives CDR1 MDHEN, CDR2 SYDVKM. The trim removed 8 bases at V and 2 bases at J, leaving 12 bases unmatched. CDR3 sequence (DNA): TGTGCCAGCGGTTCCCCTTACGACAGGGCCTACGAGCAGTACTTC. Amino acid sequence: CASGSPYDRAYEQYF.

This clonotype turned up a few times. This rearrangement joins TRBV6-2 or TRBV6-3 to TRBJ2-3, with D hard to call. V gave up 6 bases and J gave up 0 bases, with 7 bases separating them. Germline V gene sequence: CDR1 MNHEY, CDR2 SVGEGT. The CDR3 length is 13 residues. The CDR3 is CASRTYSTDTQYF. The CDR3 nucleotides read TGTGCCAGCAGAACTTATAGCACAGATACGCAGTATTTT.

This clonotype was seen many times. The CDR3: CASDVAGAPDTQYF. The CDR3 DNA follows: TGTGCCAGCGATGTAGCGGGGGCACCCGATACGCAGTATTTT. V is TRBV12-3 or TRBV12-4 and J is TRBJ2-3; the match to TRBD2 covers 9 bases. This CDR3 contains 14 residues. V lost 8 bases and J lost 6; bases outside the gene matches: 9.

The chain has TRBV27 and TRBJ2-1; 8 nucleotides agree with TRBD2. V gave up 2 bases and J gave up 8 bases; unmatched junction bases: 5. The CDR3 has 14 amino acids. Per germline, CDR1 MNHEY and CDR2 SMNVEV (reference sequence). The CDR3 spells CASSLAGGIDEQFF. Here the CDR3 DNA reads TGTGCCAGCAGTTTAGCGGGAGGAATCGATGAGCAGTTCTTC.

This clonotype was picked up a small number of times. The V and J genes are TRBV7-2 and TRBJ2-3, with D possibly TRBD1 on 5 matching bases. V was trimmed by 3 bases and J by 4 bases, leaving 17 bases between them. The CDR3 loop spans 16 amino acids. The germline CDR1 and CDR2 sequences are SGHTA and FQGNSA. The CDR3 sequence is CASSLQGPRPADTQYF. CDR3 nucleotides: TGTGCCAGCAGCTTGCAGGGCCCTCGACCCGCAGATACGCAGTATTTT.

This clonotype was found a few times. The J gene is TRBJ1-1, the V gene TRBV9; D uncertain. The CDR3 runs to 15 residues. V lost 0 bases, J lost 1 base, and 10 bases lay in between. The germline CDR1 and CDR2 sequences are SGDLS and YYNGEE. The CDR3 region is CASSVAGRTNTEAFF. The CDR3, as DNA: TGTGCCAGCAGCGTAGCTGGACGGACGAACACTGAAGCTTTCTTT. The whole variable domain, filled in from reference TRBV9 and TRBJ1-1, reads DSGVTQTPKHLITATGQRVTLRCSPRSGDLSVYWYQQSLDQGLQFLIQYYNGEERAKGNILERFSAQQFPDLHSELNLSSLELGDSALYFCASSVAGRTNTEAFFGQGTRLTVV.

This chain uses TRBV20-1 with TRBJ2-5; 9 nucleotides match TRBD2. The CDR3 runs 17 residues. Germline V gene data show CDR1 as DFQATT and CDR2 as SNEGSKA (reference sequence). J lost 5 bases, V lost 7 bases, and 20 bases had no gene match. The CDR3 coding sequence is TGCAGTGGGGGCACGGGGCATATTAGCGGGAGTTCGGAGACCCAGTACTTC. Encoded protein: CSGGTGHISGSSETQYF.